This entry is about one T cell receptor beta chain. The target antigen is unknown. This specimen belongs to a study of Graves' ophthalmopathy and Graves' hyperthyroidism. Study observations and caveats: The model reached about 66% sensitivity and about 72% specificity for predicting ophthalmopathy progression. Ophthalmopathy and stable hyperthyroidism were discriminated by a 13-signature model, with around 88% sensitivity and 80% to 84% specificity. Most thyroid clonotypes with frequency above 0.001 were detected in blood too.

Researchers took RNA transcripts and amplified TCR beta CDR3 regions from them. Second-round multiplex PCR followed a first-round RT-PCR using HTBI primers. Each CDR3 protein gets one entry after TCRdb re-called the multiplex PCR reads with MiXCR. Of about 500,000 distinct CDR3 sequences in the sample, 35% to 40% are singletons; the top ten hold about 4%. Per germline, CDR1 SGHAT and CDR2 FQNNGV. The CDR3 is 13 residues long. The germline V and J ends were trimmed by 1 base and 5 bases, with 7 bases remaining between them. Input material: peripheral blood or thyroid tissue (not recorded which). The TCR originated in an adult man with Graves' hyperthyroidism. This chain links TRBV11-2 with TRBJ2-3; D call uncertain. The CDR3 sequence: CASSLAFQDTQYF. The CDR3 DNA reads TGTGCCAGCAGCTTAGCGTTTCAAGATACGCAGTATTTT.